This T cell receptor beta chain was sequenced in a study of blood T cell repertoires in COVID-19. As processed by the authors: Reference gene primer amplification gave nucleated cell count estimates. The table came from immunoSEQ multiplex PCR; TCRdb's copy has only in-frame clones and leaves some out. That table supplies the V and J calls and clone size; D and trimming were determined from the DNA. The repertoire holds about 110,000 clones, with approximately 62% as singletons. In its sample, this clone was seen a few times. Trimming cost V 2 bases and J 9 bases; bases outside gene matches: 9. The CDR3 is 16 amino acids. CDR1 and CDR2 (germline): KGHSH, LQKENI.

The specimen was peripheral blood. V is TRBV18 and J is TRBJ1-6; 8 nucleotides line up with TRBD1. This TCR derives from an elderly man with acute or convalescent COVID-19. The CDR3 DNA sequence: TGTGCCAGCTCACCATTACCCGGGACAGGCGGTTCACCCCTCCACTTT. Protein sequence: CASSPLPGTGGSPLHF.